The source of this TCR beta chain is a study of blood T cell repertoires in COVID-19 (dated by TCRdb to the early 2020s). For the wider study: The collaborator samples originated in the United States, Italy and Spain and spanned the acute and convalescent phases of COVID-19. The prospective study material was composed of cDNA or gDNA derived from T cells, B-cell-depleted T cells, or PBMCs. The dataset comprised deeply sampled blood TCRbeta repertoires from subjects exposed to, actively infected with, or recovered from COVID-19. The repertoires were released in a freely available public database intended as a resource for research on the immune response to SARS-CoV-2. The samples were drawn from the first 160 participants of the ongoing ImmuneRACE study and from roughly 1,300 subjects provided by 6 global collaborators. Nearly every sample came with metadata listing a de-identified subject ID, COVID-19 status, age in years and sex. HLA class I and class II types, where available, came from metadata supplied by the sample provider rather than from assay-based typing. Overall study results and their limits: How much clinical and demographic metadata was included differed by source and by participant, and the metadata was provided uncurated.

TCRbeta CDR3 regions were amplified from genomic DNA by means of the immunoSEQ Assay, a bias-controlled multiplex PCR. From the authors' description of their analysis: The number of nucleated cells in each sample was estimated by amplification of reference gene primers within the assay. To quantify the absolute abundance of each unique TCRbeta CDR3 rearrangement, sequence reads were collapsed and filtered. For each sample, productive Simpson clonality was calculated as the square root of Simpson's diversity index across productive rearrangements. What TCRdb holds here is the immuneACCESS table cut down to in-frame rearrangements. Part of the clones is not present; checked against another copy, under half of the missing clones reflect an unresolved V gene, and the others are unexplained. V, J and clone size were drawn from that table, and D and trimming were deduced from the DNA. The sample profile shows 330,000 or so clones; approximately 90% of them were found once. Of the sample, approximately 9.9% is held by the ten largest clones.

Trimming accounts for 8 bases at V and 10 bases at J, while the number of junction bases matched to no gene is 11. From cysteine to phenylalanine, the CDR3 is 14 amino acids long. Of all the DNA, just the CDR3 is kept, 42 bases in frame from base 1. The CDR1 and CDR2 encoded by the germline V gene (reference sequence) are MNHEY and SMNVEV. On this clone: The specificity of this receptor is unknown. No quality values exist for individual bases; no much larger clone is one base distant.

One collaborating source in Seattle enrolled patients while the patients were actively infected and followed the patients over time throughout the course of disease. Collaborating institutions collected whole blood in K2EDTA tubes following their own protocols. For TCRbeta analysis, collaborators shipped samples in one of three forms: frozen whole blood, isolated PBMCs, or DNA extracted from either of those sample types. The chain is assembled from TRBV27 and TRBJ1-6; TRBD1 matches 7 bases in the middle. The source material was peripheral blood. This clonotype originated in a young man with COVID-19, enrolled during active disease. The CDR3 loop reads CASRVRQGGSPLHF. The DNA sequence follows: TGTGCCAGCCGTGTGAGACAGGGAGGCTCACCCCTCCACTTT.